The rows below give T cell receptor beta chains drawn from one sample of a study of blood T cell repertoires in COVID-19. Repertoires were generated with immunoSEQ multiplex PCR, while TCRdb's copy carries only in-frame clones and drops some. The sample carries about 240,000 clones, roughly four fifths recorded once. Specimen: peripheral blood. The receptors originated from a woman in her late teens or twenties with acute or convalescent COVID-19. Each CDR3 is given with its conserved first and last residue. Fields, in order: D gene, J gene, CDR3 length, clone size, V gene, CDR3 protein, CDR3 DNA. D genes are given only for firm matches. Size is omitted from some rows. Given values are once, few, many or a class for expanded clones.

>TRBD1|TRBJ1-1|15|once|TRBV5-1
CASSLDRGLNTEAFF
TGCGCCAGCAGCTTGGATAGGGGGCTGAACACTGAAGCTTTCTTT
>NA|TRBJ2-1|14|NA|TRBV7-9
CASSQLSLYNEQFF
TGTGCCAGCAGCCAATTGTCCCTATACAATGAGCAGTTCTTC
>TRBD2|TRBJ2-7|15|NA|TRBV27
CASSPEAGGPLEQYF
TGTGCCAGCAGTCCCGAAGCGGGAGGGCCGTTGGAGCAGTACTTC
>TRBD1|TRBJ2-5|15|NA|TRBV18
CASSPQGQVQETQYF
TGTGCCAGCTCACCCCAGGGACAGGTACAAGAGACCCAGTACTTC
>NA|TRBJ2-5|12|few|TRBV28
CASSPPGRTQYF
TGTGCCAGCAGTCCTCCGGGGAGGACCCAGTACTTC
>TRBD1|TRBJ1-3|17|NA|TRBV9
CASSVTTGTGAGNTIYF
TGTGCCAGCAGCGTTACTACCGGGACAGGGGCTGGAAACACCATATATTTT
>TRBD2|TRBJ2-7|15|NA|TRBV6-5
CASAYGSGGRYEQYF
TGTGCCAGCGCCTATGGTTCGGGAGGGCGGTACGAGCAGTACTTC
>NA|TRBJ1-2|13|few|TRBV7-9
CASSLGPQGYDTF
TGTGCCAGCAGCTTAGGTCCACAGGGTTACGACACCTTC
>NA|TRBJ1-2|13|NA|TRBV7-9
CASSLVGRDGYTF
TGTGCCAGCAGCTTAGTGGGGCGAGATGGCTACACCTTC
>NA|TRBJ2-2|15|NA|TRBV18
CASSQDSANTGELFF
TGTGCCAGCTCTCAGGACTCGGCGAACACCGGGGAGCTGTTTTTT